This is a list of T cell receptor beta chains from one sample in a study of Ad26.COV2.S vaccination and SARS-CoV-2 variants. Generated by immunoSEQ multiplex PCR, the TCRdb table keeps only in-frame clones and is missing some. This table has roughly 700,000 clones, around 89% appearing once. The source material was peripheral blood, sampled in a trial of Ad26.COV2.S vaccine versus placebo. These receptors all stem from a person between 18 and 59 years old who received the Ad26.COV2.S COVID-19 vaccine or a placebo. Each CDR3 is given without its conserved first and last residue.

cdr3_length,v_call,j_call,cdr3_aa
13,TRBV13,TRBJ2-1,ASSSLALVFNEQF
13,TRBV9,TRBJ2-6,ASSVVGYGANVLT
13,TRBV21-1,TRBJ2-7,ASSPGTGSSYEQY
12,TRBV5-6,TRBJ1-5,ASSWLGGNQPQH
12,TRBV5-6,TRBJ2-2,ASSKGSTTGELF
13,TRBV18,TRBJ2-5,ASSKTGLEGETQY
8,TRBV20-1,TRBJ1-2,SAEQRSYT
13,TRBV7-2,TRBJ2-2,ASSLRDSLTGELF
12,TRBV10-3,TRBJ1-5,AISRGSSNQPQH
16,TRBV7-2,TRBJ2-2,ASSLRGTSGSSTGELF
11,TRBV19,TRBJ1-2,ASSLDREDGYT
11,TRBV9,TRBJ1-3,ASSVVIGNTIY
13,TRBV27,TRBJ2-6,ASWDSSSGANVLT
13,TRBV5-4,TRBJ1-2,ASPSPGTGPYGYT
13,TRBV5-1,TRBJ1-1,ASSDRTEPNTEAF
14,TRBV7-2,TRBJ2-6,ASSSSPRAGANVLT
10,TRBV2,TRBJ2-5,ASSEQTETQY
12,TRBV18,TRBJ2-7,ASSFVDAPGEQY
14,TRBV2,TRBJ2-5,ASSIIAGGVQETQY
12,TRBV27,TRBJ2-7,ASRVTGPSYEQY
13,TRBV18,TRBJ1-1,ASSPTQGTDTEAF
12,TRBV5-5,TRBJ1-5,ASSLGQANQPQH
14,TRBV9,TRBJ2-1,ASSGGKRGPYNEQF
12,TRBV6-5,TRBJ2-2,ASTLDRDTGELF
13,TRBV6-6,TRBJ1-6,ASREKDSYNSPLH
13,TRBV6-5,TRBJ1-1,ASSYSQSWTTEAF
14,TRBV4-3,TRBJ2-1,ASSQDRASGVYEQF
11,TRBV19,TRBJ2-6,ASVSSGANVLT
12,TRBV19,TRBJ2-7,ASSNQGKAYEQY
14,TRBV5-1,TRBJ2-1,ASSLGTSGSYNEQF
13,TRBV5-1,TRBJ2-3,ASRSRELHRDTQY
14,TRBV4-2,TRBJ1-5,ASSQDGNRIYQPQH
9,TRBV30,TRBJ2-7,AWGQGGRQY
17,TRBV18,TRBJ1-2,ASSPSGGVQGAQFYGYT
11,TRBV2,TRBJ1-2,ASSQGINYGYT
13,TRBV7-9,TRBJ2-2,ASSLQGTVGGELF
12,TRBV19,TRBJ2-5,ASSISTPQETQY
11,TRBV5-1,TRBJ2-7,ASSSTGDYEQY
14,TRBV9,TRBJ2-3,ASSVGRAAGADTQY
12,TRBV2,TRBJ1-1,ASSRRDGNTEAF
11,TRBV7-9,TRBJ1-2,ASSSNTGVGYT
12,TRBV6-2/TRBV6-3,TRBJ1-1,ASSYLAGNTEAF
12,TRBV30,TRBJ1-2,AWTPTGSGYGYT
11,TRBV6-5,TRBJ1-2,ASNRDINYGYT
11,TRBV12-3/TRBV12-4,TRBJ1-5,ASSLVRSQPQH
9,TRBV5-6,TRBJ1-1,ASSLKGEAF
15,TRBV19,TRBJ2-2,ASSIDTAGGHTGELF
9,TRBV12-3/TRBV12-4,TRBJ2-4,ASSLGNIQY
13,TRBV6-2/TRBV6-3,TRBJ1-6,ASSSHEGRTSPLH
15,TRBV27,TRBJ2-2,ASSRLPGQGNTGELF
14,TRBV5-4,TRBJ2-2,ASSFSLQGGTGELF